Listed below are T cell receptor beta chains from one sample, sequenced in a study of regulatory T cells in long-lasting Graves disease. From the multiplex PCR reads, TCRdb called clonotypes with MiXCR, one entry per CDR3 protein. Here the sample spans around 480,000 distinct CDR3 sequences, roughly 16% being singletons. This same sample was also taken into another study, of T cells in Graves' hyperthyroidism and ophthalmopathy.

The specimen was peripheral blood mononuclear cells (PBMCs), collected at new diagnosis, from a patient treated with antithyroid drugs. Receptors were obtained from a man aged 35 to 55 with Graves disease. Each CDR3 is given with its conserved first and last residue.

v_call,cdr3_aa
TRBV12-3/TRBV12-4,CASSSTGTSGNTQYF
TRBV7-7,CASSLWAGYEQYF
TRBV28,CASSLVEGGTGELLF
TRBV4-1,CASSQDHATDYNEQFF
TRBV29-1,CSVVPNYGYTF
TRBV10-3,CAISEGNRGAAEAFF
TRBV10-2,CASVDSGFSYEQYF
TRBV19,CASSSEGSGELFF
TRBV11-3,CASSKEARDEQYF
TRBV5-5,CASSLDTNKNIQYF
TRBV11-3,CASSLAVPQETQYF
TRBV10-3,CAITAHGGGYTGELFF
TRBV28,CASKLPRETDTQYF
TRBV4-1,CASSQGSRDPYEQYF
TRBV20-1,CSATPLAGVYEQYF
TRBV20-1,CSAPVPGGEAFF
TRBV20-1,CSAPPRSGRAVEQFF
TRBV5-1,CASSPTSGRQDTQYF
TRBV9,CASSPSLSPHYGYTF
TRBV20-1,CSATPGVPNEQFF
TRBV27,CASTVVFGNTEAFF
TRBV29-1,CSLYGSSYNEQFF
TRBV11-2,CASTPGQLYNEQFF
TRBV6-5,CASSYVVGDTGELFF
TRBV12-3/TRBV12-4,CASSFPGTSNQPQHF
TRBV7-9,CASSASATDTQYF